This TCR beta chain was captured by sequencing in a study of T cells in Graves' hyperthyroidism and ophthalmopathy. It was RNA transcripts that yielded the amplified TCR beta CDR3 regions. The HTBI set primed first-round TCR CDR3 RT-PCR. TCRdb passed the multiplex PCR reads through MiXCR, listing each CDR3 protein once. The data contain about 320,000 distinct CDR3 sequences, roughly 17% of them singletons. This clonotype was found many times. The clonotype was recovered from a man younger than 40 with Graves' hyperthyroidism. The specimen sequenced was blood.

The CDR3 sequence is CSVVEETPEVNEQFF. In DNA form, the CDR3 reads TGCAGCGTTGTCGAGGAAACCCCTGAGGTCAATGAGCAGTTCTTC. This chain uses TRBV29-1 with TRBJ2-1; D not resolved. Looked up from germline, CDR1 is SQVTM and CDR2 is ANQGSEA. The length of the CDR3 is 15 residues. Trimming removed 4 bases from V and 6 bases from J, with 19 bases in between.